Listed below are T cell receptor beta chains from one sample, sequenced in a study of T cells expressing NK-cell markers. Each CDR3 protein gets one entry in TCRdb, which reprocessed the 5' RACE reads and gives no DNA. The sample has roughly 390,000 distinct CDR3 sequences; the top ten hold around 11%. Sequenced sample: blood T cells: a sorted CD56 or NKG2C T cell subset, CD4+ or CD8+ T cells, or bulk PBMC T cells (not recorded which). These receptors were collected from a woman between 50 and 59 years old in good health. Both conserved end residues are part of each CDR3.

>TRBV14|TRBJ2-3|15
CASSLLGELTDTQYF
>TRBV7-9|TRBJ2-2|16
CASSSLAGVRSGELFF
>TRBV3-1|TRBJ2-7|14
CASSQDRLRGEQYF
>TRBV10-3|TRBJ2-1|13
CATCLERSNEQFF
>TRBV10-3|TRBJ2-4|13
CAISESGGVFQYF
>TRBV24-1|TRBJ2-3|14
CATSEPGSMAAQYF
>TRBV15|TRBJ2-1|15
CATSRDLPSGNEQFF
>TRBV29-1|TRBJ2-5|14
CSVEAGRYLVTQYF
>TRBV5-1|TRBJ2-1|14
CASSLAAKVNEQFF
>TRBV29-1|TRBJ1-2|11
CSVEEEVTYTF
>TRBV10-3|TRBJ2-1|17
CAISEPLLAGEANEQFF